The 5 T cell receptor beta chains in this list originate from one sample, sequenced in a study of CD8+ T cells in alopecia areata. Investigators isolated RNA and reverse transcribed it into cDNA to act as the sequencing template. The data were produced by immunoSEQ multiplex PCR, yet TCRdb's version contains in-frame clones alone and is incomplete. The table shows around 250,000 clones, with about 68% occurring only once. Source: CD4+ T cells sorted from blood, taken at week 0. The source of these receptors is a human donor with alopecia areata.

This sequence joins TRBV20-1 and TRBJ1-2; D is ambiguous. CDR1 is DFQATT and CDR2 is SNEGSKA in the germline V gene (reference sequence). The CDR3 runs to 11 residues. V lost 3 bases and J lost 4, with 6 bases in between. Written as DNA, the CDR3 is TGCAGTGCTAGTTACAGCTATGGCTACACCTTC. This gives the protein CSASYSYGYTF.

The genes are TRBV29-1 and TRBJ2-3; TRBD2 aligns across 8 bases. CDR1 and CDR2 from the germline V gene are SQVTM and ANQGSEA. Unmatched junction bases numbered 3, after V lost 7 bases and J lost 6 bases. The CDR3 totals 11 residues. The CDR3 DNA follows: TGCAGCGCCGGGACTAGTGATACGCAGTATTTT. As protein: CSAGTSDTQYF.

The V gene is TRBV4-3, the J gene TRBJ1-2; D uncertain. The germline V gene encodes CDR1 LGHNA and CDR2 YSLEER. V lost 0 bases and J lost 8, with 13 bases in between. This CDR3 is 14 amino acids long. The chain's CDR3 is CASSQERLIGGYTF. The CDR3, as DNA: TGCGCCAGCAGCCAAGAAAGACTCATTGGAGGCTACACCTTC.

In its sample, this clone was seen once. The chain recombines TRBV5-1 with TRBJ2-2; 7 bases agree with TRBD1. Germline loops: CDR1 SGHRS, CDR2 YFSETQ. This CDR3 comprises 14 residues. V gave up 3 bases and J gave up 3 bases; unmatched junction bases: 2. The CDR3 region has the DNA TGCGCCAGCAGCTCCACAGGGGACACCGGGGAGCTGTTTTTT. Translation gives CASSSTGDTGELFF.

CDR3 coding DNA: TGTGCCAGCGCCCTCTTAGTTGACCCAGATACGCAGTATTTT. It specifies CASALLVDPDTQYF. This chain uses TRBV6-5 with TRBJ2-3; D ambiguous. Trimming pared 8 bases from V and 4 bases from J, leaving 16 bases between. The CDR3 consists of 14 residues. Germline V lookup: CDR1 MNHEY, CDR2 SVGAGI.